The 14 T cell receptor beta chains below come from one sample, sequenced in a study of T cell responses to AZD1222 COVID-19 vaccine. The protocol was immunoSEQ multiplex PCR, while the TCRdb copy is restricted to in-frame clones and leaves out a portion. The sample includes roughly 150,000 clones, 80% to 90% of them seen just once. Sample: peripheral blood, taken on day 0 of AZD1222 vaccination. The receptors come from an adult in good health.

This rearrangement joins TRBV5-6 to TRBJ2-2; TRBD1 agrees at 7 bases. The germline V gene encodes CDR1 SGHDT and CDR2 YYEEEE. The CDR3 length is 13 residues. The V segment lost 6 bases and the J segment 5 bases; nucleotides outside the gene matches: 4. The CDR3 nucleotides are TGTGCCAGCACCAAGACAGGGACCGGGGAGCTGTTTTTT. Protein product: CASTKTGTGELFF.

For the CDR3, the DNA is TGTGCCAGTCGTCTTAGCGGGAGAAGCACAGATACGCAGTATTTT. It specifies CASRLSGRSTDTQYF. V and J are TRBV19 and TRBJ2-3; TRBD2 aligns across 9 bases. Trimming at V came to 8 bases and at J to 0 bases, leaving 6 bases not matched to a gene. From germline, CDR1 is LNHDA and CDR2 SQIVND (reference sequence). The CDR3 runs to 15 residues.

The chain is built from TRBV4-2 and TRBJ2-1; possible D gene TRBD1, 6 bases. V lost 3 bases and J lost 6, with 21 bases in between. Per germline, CDR1 LGHNA and CDR2 YNFKEQ. This CDR3 has 17 residues. CDR3 loop: CASSHSPRELGGNEQFF. CDR3 in DNA: TGTGCCAGCAGCCATTCACCCCGGGAACTAGGGGGCAATGAGCAGTTCTTC.

The chain joins TRBV3-1 (or the pseudogene TRBV3-2) to TRBJ1-6; D gene ambiguous. This CDR3 is built from 13 residues. Germline values: CDR1 LGHDT, CDR2 YNNKEL (reference sequence). Deletions cut 5 bases from V and 10 bases from J, with 12 bases between. This chain's CDR3 is CASSVGSPSPLHF. The DNA of the CDR3 is TGTGCCAGCAGCGTCGGTTCTCCATCACCCCTCCACTTT.

This clone has only one observation. The V gene is TRBV30, the J gene TRBJ2-3; D is unresolved. V was clipped by 6 bases and J by 1 base, with 14 bases between them. Germline V gene sequence: CDR1 GTSNPN, CDR2 SVGIG (reference sequence). This CDR3 contains 14 residues. The CDR3: CACIGPRRTDTQYF. Written as DNA, the CDR3 is TGTGCCTGTATAGGGCCGAGGCGCACAGATACGCAGTATTTT.

The rearrangement joins TRBV11-1 to TRBJ2-2; 7 positions agree with TRBD2. Germline V gives CDR1 SGHAT, CDR2 FQDESV (reference sequence). This CDR3 comprises 14 residues. V lost 2 bases and J lost 5; bases outside the gene matches: 2. The CDR3 here is CASSLISGTGELFF. DNA of the CDR3: TGTGCCAGCAGCTTAATTAGCGGGACCGGGGAGCTGTTTTTT.

This chain links TRBV20-1 with TRBJ1-2; 7 bases line up with TRBD1. V lost 5 bases to trimming and J lost 5 bases; unmatched junction nucleotides: 2. CDR1 is DFQATT and CDR2 is SNEGSKA in the germline V gene (reference sequence). The CDR3 spans 11 residues. The CDR3 here is CSAPTGYGYTF. In DNA, the CDR3 is TGCAGTGCTCCGACAGGGTATGGCTACACCTTC.

The CDR3 protein is CASSLWKAGGPAEQYF. In nucleotides, the CDR3 is TGTGCCAGCAGTTTATGGAAAGCGGGAGGGCCCGCCGAGCAGTACTTC. J is TRBJ2-7 and V is TRBV28; 10 positions agree with TRBD2. Looked up from germline, CDR1 is MDHEN and CDR2 is SYDVKM. The CDR3 sequence is 16 residues long. V lost 0 bases to trimming and J lost 6 bases; unmatched junction nucleotides: 8. The full variable domain, completed using reference TRBV28 and TRBJ2-7, is DVKVTQSSRYLVKRTGEKVFLECVQDMDHENMFWYRQDPGLGLRLIYFSYDVKMKEKGDIPEGYSVSREKKERFSLILESASTNQTSMYLCASSLWKAGGPAEQYFGPGTRLTVT.

The V gene is TRBV9, the J gene TRBJ1-1, with a weak D call TRBD1 (5 bases). V gave up 0 bases and J gave up 3 bases, with 6 bases separating them. Germline-derived CDR1 and CDR2 are SGDLS and YYNGEE. The CDR3 has 13 residues. CDR3 DNA sequence: TGTGCCAGCAGCGTAGTCAGGGACACTGAAGCTTTCTTT. It codes for CASSVVRDTEAFF.

This clone has just one count. The chain has TRBV5-5 and TRBJ1-5; 7 bases line up with TRBD1. Germline loops: CDR1 SGHKS, CDR2 YYEKEE (reference sequence). Unmatched junction bases numbered 10, after V lost 4 bases and J lost 0 bases. CDR3 size: 17 residues. CDR3 coding DNA: TGTGCCAGCAGCGTAGAGGGACAGCCCTATAGCAATCAGCCCCAGCATTTT. Translating it yields CASSVEGQPYSNQPQHF.

The rearrangement links TRBV27 to TRBJ2-7, with 13 nucleotides matching TRBD2. Trimming removed 3 bases from V and 10 bases from J; junction bases left unmatched: 6. CDR1 is MNHEY, CDR2 SMNVEV, per germline (reference sequence). The CDR3 runs to 14 residues. The DNA of the CDR3 is TGTGCCAGCAGTTTTAGACTAGCGGGAGGTCAACAGTACTTC. Translation: CASSFRLAGGQQYF.

The chain employs TRBV5-1 and TRBJ2-7; D unresolved. The CDR3 is made up of 14 amino acids. Germline V lookup: CDR1 SGHRS, CDR2 YFSETQ. V lost 5 bases and J 1 base, leaving 13 bases between the germline ends. The CDR3 nucleotides read TGCGCCAGCAGAGTAGCAATGGGGTCCTACGAGCAGTACTTC. Its translation is CASRVAMGSYEQYF.

The chain employs TRBV6-5 and TRBJ1-1, with D unclear. V lost 4 bases to trimming and J lost 1 base, with 13 bases between them. The CDR3 sequence is 15 residues long. CDR1 and CDR2 from the germline V gene are MNHEY and SVGAGI. DNA of the CDR3: TGTGCCAGCAGTTCCCTAAATTCCGCGAACACTGAAGCTTTCTTT. Its translation: CASSSLNSANTEAFF.

V and J are TRBV5-1 and TRBJ1-2; 9 bases map to TRBD1. This CDR3 has 12 residues. With V trimmed by 6 bases and J by 4 bases, 1 base remained unmatched. The V gene's germline CDR1 is SGHRS and CDR2 YFSETQ. CDR3 in DNA: TGCGCCAGCACGGACAGGGGCTATGGCTACACCTTC. It yields the protein CASTDRGYGYTF.